Below, one T cell receptor beta chain is given with its context. No antigen is known for it. The data originate from a study of shared clonotypes between healthy human individuals. Study-level background: Per-donor plates numbered three CD4 naive, three CD4 memory, two CD8 naive and one CD8 memory. Study-wide findings and caveats: The researchers took only blood, and tissue repertoires probably look different. Few donors limited the genetic and exposure-history diversity represented.

From germline, CDR1 is SGHDN and CDR2 FVKESK. The CDR3 covers 13 residues. Trimming removed 4 bases at V and 7 bases at J, with 11 bases between. Data came from immunoSEQ multiplex PCR; TCRdb stores just in-frame clones and leaves some out. The sample carries 1,400,000 or so clones, 98% recorded once. Donors were healthy HIV-negative adults without recent acute infections or vaccinations. This TCR was sampled from a man between 25 and 39 years old in good health. The V call is TRBV14, the J call TRBJ2-1; possible D gene TRBD1, 6 bases. The sequenced sample was naive CD4+ T cells sorted from blood. The subset was: CD45RA+ positively selected. The CDR3 loop reads CASSPLTGNEQFF. The CDR3 DNA follows: TGTGCCAGCAGCCCCCTAACAGGGAATGAGCAGTTCTTC.